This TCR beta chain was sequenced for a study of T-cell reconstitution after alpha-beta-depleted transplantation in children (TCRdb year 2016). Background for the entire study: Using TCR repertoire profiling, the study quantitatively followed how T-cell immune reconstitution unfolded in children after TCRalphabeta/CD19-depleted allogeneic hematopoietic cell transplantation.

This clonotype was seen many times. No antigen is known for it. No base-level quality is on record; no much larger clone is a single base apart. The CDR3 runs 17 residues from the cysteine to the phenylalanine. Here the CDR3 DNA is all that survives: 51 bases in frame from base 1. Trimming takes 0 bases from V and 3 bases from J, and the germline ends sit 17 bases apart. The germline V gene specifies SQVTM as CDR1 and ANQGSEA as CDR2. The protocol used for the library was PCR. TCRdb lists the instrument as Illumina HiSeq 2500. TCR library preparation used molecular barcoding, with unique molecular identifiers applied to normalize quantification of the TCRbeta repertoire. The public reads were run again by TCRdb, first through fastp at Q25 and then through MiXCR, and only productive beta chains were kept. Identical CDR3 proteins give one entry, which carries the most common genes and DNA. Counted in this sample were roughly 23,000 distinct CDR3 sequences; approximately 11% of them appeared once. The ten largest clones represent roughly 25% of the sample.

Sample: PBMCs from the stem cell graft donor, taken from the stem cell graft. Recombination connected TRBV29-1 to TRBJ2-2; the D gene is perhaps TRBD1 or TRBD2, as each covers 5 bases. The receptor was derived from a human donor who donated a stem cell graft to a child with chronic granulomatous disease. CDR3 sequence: CSVEDPVGTDYTGELFF. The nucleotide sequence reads TGCAGCGTTGAAGATCCCGTGGGGACGGACTACACCGGGGAGCTGTTTTTT.